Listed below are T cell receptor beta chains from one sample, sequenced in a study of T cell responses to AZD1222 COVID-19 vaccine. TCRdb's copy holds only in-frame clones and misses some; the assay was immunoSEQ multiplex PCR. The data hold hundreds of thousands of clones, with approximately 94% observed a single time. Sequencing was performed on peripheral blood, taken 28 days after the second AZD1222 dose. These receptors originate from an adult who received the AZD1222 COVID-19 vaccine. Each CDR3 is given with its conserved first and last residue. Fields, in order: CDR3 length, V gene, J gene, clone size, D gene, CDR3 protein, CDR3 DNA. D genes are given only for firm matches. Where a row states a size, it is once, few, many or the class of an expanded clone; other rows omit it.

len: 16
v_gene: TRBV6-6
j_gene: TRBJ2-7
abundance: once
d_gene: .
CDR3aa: CASSTPPGAGTYEQYF
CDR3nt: TGTGCCAGCAGCACCCCCCCAGGGGCCGGTACCTACGAGCAGTACTTC

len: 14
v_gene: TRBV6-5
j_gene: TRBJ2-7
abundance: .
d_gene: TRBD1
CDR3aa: CASSPGTGMYEQYF
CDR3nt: TGTGCCAGCAGCCCCGGGACAGGGATGTACGAGCAGTACTTC

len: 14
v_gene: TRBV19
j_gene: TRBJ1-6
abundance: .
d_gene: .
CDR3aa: CASSIGVDRSPLHF
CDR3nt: TGTGCCAGTAGTATCGGAGTAGATCGTTCACCCCTCCACTTT

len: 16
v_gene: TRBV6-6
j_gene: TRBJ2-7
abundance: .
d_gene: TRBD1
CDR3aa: CASTRQGAILAYEQYF
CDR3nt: TGTGCCAGCACTCGGCAGGGGGCCATCCTAGCCTACGAGCAGTACTTC

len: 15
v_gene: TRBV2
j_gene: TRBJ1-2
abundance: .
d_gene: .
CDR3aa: CASRVTKTGHTGYTF
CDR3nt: TGTGCCAGCAGGGTAACCAAAACGGGACATACGGGCTACACCTTC

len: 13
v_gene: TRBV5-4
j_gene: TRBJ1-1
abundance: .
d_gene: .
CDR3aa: CASSKGTNTEAFF
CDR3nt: TGTGCCAGCAGCAAAGGAACGAACACTGAAGCTTTCTTT

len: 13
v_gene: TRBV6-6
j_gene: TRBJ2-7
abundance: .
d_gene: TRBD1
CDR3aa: CASSTRTGFEQYF
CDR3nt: TGTGCCAGCAGTACCCGGACAGGGTTCGAGCAGTACTTC

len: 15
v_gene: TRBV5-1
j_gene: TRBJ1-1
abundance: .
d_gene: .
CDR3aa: CASSPGEGRNTEAFF
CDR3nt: TGCGCCAGCAGCCCAGGGGAGGGGAGGAACACTGAAGCTTTCTTT

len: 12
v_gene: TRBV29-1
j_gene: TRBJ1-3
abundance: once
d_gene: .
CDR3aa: CSVGFDGNTIYF
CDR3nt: TGCAGCGTTGGGTTTGATGGAAACACCATATATTTT

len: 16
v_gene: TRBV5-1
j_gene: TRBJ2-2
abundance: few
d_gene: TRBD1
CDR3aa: CASSLASGGLNGELFF
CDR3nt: TGCGCCAGCAGCTTGGCGTCAGGGGGCTTGAACGGGGAGCTGTTTTTT

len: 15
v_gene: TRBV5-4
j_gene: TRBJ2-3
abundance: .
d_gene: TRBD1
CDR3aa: CASSPAGQGASTQYF
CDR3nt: TGTGCCAGCAGCCCGGCGGGACAGGGAGCCAGTACGCAGTATTTT

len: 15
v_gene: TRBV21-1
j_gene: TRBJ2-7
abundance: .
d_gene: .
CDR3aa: CASSSTGARSYEQYF
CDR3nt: TGTGCCAGCAGCTCAACAGGGGCCCGCTCCTACGAGCAGTACTTC

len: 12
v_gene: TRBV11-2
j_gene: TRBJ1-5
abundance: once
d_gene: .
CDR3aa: CAEDGSNQPQHF
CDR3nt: TGTGCCGAGGACGGCAGCAATCAGCCCCAGCATTTT

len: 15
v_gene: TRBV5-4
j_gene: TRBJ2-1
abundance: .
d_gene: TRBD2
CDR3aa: CASSSWTSGSIEQFF
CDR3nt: TGTGCCAGCAGCTCATGGACTAGCGGGAGTATTGAGCAGTTCTTC

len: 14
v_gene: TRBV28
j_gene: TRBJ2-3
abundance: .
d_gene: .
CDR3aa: CASSLQVSTDTQYF
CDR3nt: TGTGCCAGCAGTCTGCAGGTTAGCACAGATACGCAGTATTTT

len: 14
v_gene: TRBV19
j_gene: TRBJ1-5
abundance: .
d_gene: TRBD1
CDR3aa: CASSIEDRGGTQHF
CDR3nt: TGTGCCAGTAGTATCGAGGACAGGGGCGGGACCCAGCATTTT

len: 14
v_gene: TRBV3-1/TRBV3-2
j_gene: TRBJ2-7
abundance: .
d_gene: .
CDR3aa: CASSQKSTTYEQYF
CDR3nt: TGTGCCAGCAGCCAGAAATCTACCACCTACGAGCAGTACTTC

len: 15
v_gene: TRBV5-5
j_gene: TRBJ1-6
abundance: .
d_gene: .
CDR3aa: CASSFGGAPDSPLHF
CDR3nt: TGTGCCAGCAGCTTCGGTGGGGCGCCGGATTCACCCCTCCACTTT

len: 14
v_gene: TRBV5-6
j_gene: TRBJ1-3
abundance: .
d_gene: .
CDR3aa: CASSELGSGNTIYF
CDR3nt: TGTGCCAGCAGCGAGCTTGGCTCTGGAAACACCATATATTTT

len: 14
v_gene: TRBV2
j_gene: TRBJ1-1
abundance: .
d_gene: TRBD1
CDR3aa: CASSDPQGATEAFF
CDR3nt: TGTGCCAGCAGTGATCCGCAGGGGGCCACTGAAGCTTTCTTT

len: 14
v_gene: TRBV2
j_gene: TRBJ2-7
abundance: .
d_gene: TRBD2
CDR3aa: CASSVKAGALEQYF
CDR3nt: TGTGCCAGCAGTGTAAAAGCGGGAGCCCTCGAGCAGTACTTC

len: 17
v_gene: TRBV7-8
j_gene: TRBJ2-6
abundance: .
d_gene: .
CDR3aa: CASSLLGGHSGANVLTF
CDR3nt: TGTGCCAGCAGCTTATTGGGGGGACACTCTGGGGCCAACGTCCTGACTTTC

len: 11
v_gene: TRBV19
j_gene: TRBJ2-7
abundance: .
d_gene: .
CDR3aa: CASSDGHEQYF
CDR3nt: TGTGCCAGTAGTGACGGGCACGAGCAGTACTTC

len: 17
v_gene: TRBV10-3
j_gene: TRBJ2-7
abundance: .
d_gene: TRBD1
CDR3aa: CAISGWRWTGDDDEQYF
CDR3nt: TGTGCCATCAGTGGGTGGAGGTGGACAGGGGACGATGACGAGCAGTACTTC

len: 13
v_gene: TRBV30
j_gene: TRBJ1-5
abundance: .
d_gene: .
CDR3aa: CAWAKEVNQPQHF
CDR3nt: TGTGCCTGGGCTAAAGAAGTCAATCAGCCCCAGCATTTT

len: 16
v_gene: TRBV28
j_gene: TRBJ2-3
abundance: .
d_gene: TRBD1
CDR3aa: CASSLLRQGSPDTQYF
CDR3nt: TGTGCCAGCAGTTTATTAAGACAGGGGAGCCCAGATACGCAGTATTTT

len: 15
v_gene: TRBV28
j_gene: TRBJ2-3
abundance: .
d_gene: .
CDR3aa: CASSLGGPGTDTQYF
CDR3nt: TGTGCCAGCAGTTTAGGGGGGCCGGGCACAGATACGCAGTATTTT

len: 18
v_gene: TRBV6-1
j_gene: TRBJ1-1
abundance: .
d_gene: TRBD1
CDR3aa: CASSENTGGERMNTEAFF
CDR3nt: TGTGCCAGCAGTGAAAATACAGGGGGGGAAAGGATGAACACTGAAGCTTTCTTT